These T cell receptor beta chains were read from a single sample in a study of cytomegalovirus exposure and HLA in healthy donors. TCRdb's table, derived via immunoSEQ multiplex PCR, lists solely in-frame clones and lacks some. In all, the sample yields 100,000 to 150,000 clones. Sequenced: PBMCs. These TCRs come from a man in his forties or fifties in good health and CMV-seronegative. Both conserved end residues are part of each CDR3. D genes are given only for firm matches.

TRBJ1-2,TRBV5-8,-,CASSPSGGFGYTF,TGTGCCAGCAGCCCCTCGGGGGGTTTCGGCTACACCTTC
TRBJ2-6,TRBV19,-,CASSIGTGSGANVLTF,TGTGCCAGTAGTATAGGAACAGGCTCTGGGGCCAACGTCCTGACTTTC
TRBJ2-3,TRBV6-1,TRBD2,CASSERGLAGWSDTQYF,TGTGCCAGCAGTGAAAGGGGACTAGCCGGTTGGTCAGATACGCAGTATTTT
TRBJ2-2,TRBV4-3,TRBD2,CASSQDMSGGNTGELFF,TGCGCCAGCAGCCAAGATATGAGCGGGGGGAACACCGGGGAGCTGTTTTTT
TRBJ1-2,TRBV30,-,CAWSITTGFRYTF,TGTGCCTGGAGTATCACTACAGGCTTCCGCTACACCTTC
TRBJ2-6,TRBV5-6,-,CASSLEGSGANVLTF,TGTGCCAGCAGCTTGGAGGGGTCTGGGGCCAACGTCCTGACTTTC
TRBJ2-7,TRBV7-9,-,CASSFPGLSYEQYF,TGTGCCAGCAGCTTCCCTGGACTTTCCTACGAGCAGTACTTC
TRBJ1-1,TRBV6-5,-,CASSSHPMEALEAFF,TGTGCCAGCAGCTCCCACCCCATGGAGGCCCTTGAAGCTTTCTTT
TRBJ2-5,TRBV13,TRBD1,CASSAVGQGAWETQYF,TGTGCCAGCAGCGCTGTCGGACAGGGGGCATGGGAGACCCAGTACTTC
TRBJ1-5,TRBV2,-,CASSEQGISNQPQHF,TGTGCCAGCAGTGAACAGGGTATTAGCAATCAGCCCCAGCATTTT
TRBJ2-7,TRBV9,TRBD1,CASSVAGTGGLYEQYF,TGTGCCAGCAGCGTAGCGGGGACAGGGGGCCTCTACGAGCAGTACTTC
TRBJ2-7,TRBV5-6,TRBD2,CASNHRGLVSYEQYF,TGTGCCAGCAACCACCGGGGACTAGTATCCTACGAGCAGTACTTC
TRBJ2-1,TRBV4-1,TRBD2,CASSRPGGVHEQFF,TGCGCCAGCAGCCGCCCGGGGGGGGTCCATGAGCAGTTCTTC
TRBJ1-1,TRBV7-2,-,CASSSDTNTEAFF,TGTGCCAGCAGCTCGGACACGAACACTGAAGCTTTCTTT
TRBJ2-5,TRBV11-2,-,CASSLVPADLVHQETQYF,TGTGCCAGCAGCTTAGTACCGGCGGACTTAGTCCACCAAGAGACCCAGTACTTC
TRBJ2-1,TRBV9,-,CATGGGGGYEQFF,TGTGCCACCGGGGGAGGAGGCGGGTATGAGCAGTTCTTC
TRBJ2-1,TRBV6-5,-,CASSYGPTQFF,TGTGCCAGCAGTTACGGGCCCACCCAGTTCTTC
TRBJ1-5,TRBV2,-,CASANSGGSNQPQHF,TGTGCCAGCGCCAACTCCGGCGGGAGCAATCAGCCCCAGCATTTT
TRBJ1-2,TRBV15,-,CATSRSSANYGYTF,TGTGCCACCAGCAGGTCTTCGGCTAACTATGGCTACACCTTC
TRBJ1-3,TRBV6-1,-,CASSESKGRHSGNTIYF,TGTGCCAGCAGTGAGTCTAAGGGGCGTCACTCTGGAAACACCATATATTTT
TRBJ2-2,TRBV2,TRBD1,CASSEAKGAAGELFF,TGTGCCAGCAGTGAAGCGAAGGGGGCGGCGGGGGAGCTGTTTTTT
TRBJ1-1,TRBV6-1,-,CASSGRGTANTEAFF,TGTGCCAGCAGTGGACGGGGGACCGCGAACACTGAAGCTTTCTTT
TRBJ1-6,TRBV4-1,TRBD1,CASRPMGQGKDSPLHF,TGCGCCAGCAGACCGATGGGACAGGGAAAAGATTCACCCCTCCACTTT
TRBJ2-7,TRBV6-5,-,CASSGSYEQYF,TGTGCCAGCAGCGGTTCCTACGAGCAGTACTTC
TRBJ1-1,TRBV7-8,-,CASNRGGSATEAFF,TGTGCCAGCAATCGGGGGGGCTCGGCCACTGAAGCTTTCTTT
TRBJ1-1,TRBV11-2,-,CASSLDNEAFF,TGTGCCAGCAGCTTAGACAATGAAGCTTTCTTT
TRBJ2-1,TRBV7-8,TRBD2,CASSLAVGTSGSSDEQFF,TGTGCCAGCAGCTTAGCTGTTGGTACTAGCGGGAGTTCTGATGAGCAGTTCTTC
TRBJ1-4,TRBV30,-,CAWSVWGRVGEKLFF,TGTGCCTGGAGTGTCTGGGGCCGTGTTGGGGAAAAACTGTTTTTT
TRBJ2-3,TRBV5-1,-,CASSLGGPTDTQYF,TGCGCCAGCAGCTTAGGCGGTCCCACAGATACGCAGTATTTT
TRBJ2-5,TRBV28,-,CASNSVGTPRGTQYF,TGTGCCAGCAACTCGGTCGGGACACCCCGGGGGACCCAGTACTTC
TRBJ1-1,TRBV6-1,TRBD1,CASSVGTGWYTEAFF,TGTGCCAGCAGTGTGGGGACAGGGTGGTACACTGAAGCTTTCTTT
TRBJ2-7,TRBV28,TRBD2,CASSETSGRWAYEQYF,TGTGCCAGCAGTGAGACTAGCGGGAGATGGGCCTACGAGCAGTACTTC